The clone carrying this T cell receptor beta chain was observed a single time. The antigen is undetermined. Unsorted bulk tissue (roughly 19-31 mg) underwent RNA and DNA co-extraction. Patients underwent surgical resection for primary liver carcinoma. Priming with a constant-region primer yielded TCR beta cDNA from about 500 ng total RNA. Nested multiplex PCR, run for three rounds with slightly modified ARM-PCR, yielded TCR beta libraries. Forward primers for TRBV1-TRBV30 and a C-beta reverse primer served the first two PCR rounds, at around 9 cycles each. TCRdb reanalysed the multiplex PCR reads using MiXCR and keeps one entry per CDR3 protein. The data hold around 120,000 distinct CDR3 sequences, with 55% to 65% observed a single time. These data are taken from a study of tumor-infiltrating lymphocytes in primary liver carcinoma. Study context: The study obtained roughly 3.5 to 7.5 million productive TCRbeta reads per sample, similar across tissue types.

Findings and caveats of the study: For tumor-adjacent and tumor-blood pairs, overlap was less than that seen for tumor region pairs.

Trimming removed 4 bases at V and 1 base at J, with 9 bases between. CDR3 length: 14 amino acids. CDR1 is SGHDN, CDR2 FVKESK, per germline. The V gene is TRBV14, the J gene TRBJ2-3; D not certain. Sequencing was done on a sample of liver tumor tissue from sampling region 1. Subset described: tumor region T1, superior pole. The receptor was isolated from a woman aged 55 to 70 with primary liver carcinoma and hepatitis B virus infection. CDR3 protein: CASSPFSGTDTQYF. The DNA for the CDR3 is TGTGCCAGCAGCCCTTTCAGCGGCACAGATACGCAGTATTTT.